These 26 T cell receptor beta chains were all obtained from the same sample, sequenced in a study of T and B cells in COVID-19 patients. Multiplex PCR with BIOMED2 TRB-A/B primer pools amplified TRB rearrangements. TCRdb fed the multiplex PCR reads into MiXCR, producing one record per CDR3 protein. The table lists 24,000 or so distinct CDR3 sequences, less than 35% of them singletons. TRB was amplified from approximately 250-480 ng of blood genomic DNA. The sample consisted of blood. The receptors here all came from a human donor who had recovered from COVID-19.

The chain links TRBV12-3 or TRBV12-4 to TRBJ1-4; D possibly corresponds to TRBD1 (5 bases). This CDR3 has 14 amino acids. V was trimmed by 6 bases and J by 0 bases, leaving 8 bases between them. CDR3 amino acids: CASSDSATNEKLFF. The CDR3 region has the DNA TGTGCCAGCAGCGACAGTGCAACTAATGAAAAACTGTTTTTT.

By proportion, this clonotype is medium-sized (0.01 to 0.1%). The chain recombines TRBV19 with TRBJ2-2; no clear D gene. With 5 bases removed from V and 4 bases from J, the gap between germline ends came to 8 bases. The CDR3 consists of 13 residues. Germline V gene lookup returns CDR1 LNHDA and CDR2 SQIVND (reference sequence). CDR3 amino acids: CASSWQVTGELFF. CDR3 sequence (DNA): TGTGCCAGTAGTTGGCAGGTCACCGGGGAGCTGTTTTTT.

This clonotype was found many times. The chain employs TRBV15 and TRBJ2-2; D call uncertain. Trimming took off 9 bases at V and 3 bases at J, with 5 bases between the two ends. CDR1 is LNHNV and CDR2 is YYDKDF in the germline V gene (reference sequence). This CDR3 is 11 amino acids long. The CDR3 is CATSHTGELFF. The CDR3 DNA sequence: TGTGCCACAAGCCACACCGGGGAGCTGTTTTTT.

The chain has TRBV15 and TRBJ1-1; 7 positions match TRBD1. Germline CDR1 LNHNV, CDR2 YYDKDF (reference sequence). The CDR3 is 15 amino acids. Trimming took 2 bases from V and 4 from J; bases not matched to a gene: 7. The CDR3 here is CATSRNNRGSTEAFF. Written as DNA, the CDR3 is TGTGCCACCAGCAGAAACAACAGGGGTAGCACTGAAGCTTTCTTT.

There are a few counts of this clonotype. The J gene is TRBJ1-5, the V gene TRBV15; 7 nucleotides line up with TRBD1. Germline loops: CDR1 LNHNV, CDR2 YYDKDF (reference sequence). The length of the CDR3 is 16 residues. V was clipped by 1 base and J by 3 bases; unmatched bases: 6. CDR3 DNA sequence: TGTGCCACCAGCAGAGTTGGAGGGGGCTACAATCAGCCCCAGCATTTT. Protein product: CATSRVGGGYNQPQHF.

The chain combines TRBV27 with TRBJ2-7; TRBD2 is a possible D gene (7 bases). CDR1 MNHEY and CDR2 SMNVEV come from the germline V gene (reference sequence). Deletions cut 1 base from V and 1 base from J, with 11 bases between. This CDR3 comprises 15 residues. The DNA of the CDR3 is TGTGCCAGCAGTTTATTAGGGGGGGAATCCTACGAGCAGTACTTC. Translating gives CASSLLGGESYEQYF.

This clonotype was seen more than once but under ten times. This chain connects TRBV5-4 to TRBJ1-1; D is perhaps TRBD1 (6 bases). The germline V gene encodes CDR1 SGHNT and CDR2 YYREEE (reference sequence). V lost 3 bases to trimming and J lost 1 base, with 7 bases between them. The length of the CDR3 is 13 residues. This chain's CDR3 is CASSWGQNTEAFF. The CDR3 DNA reads TGTGCCAGCAGCTGGGGACAGAACACTGAAGCTTTCTTT.

There are a few counts of this clonotype. J is TRBJ1-2 and V is TRBV6-5; 8 nucleotides match TRBD1. Germline V lookup: CDR1 MNHEY, CDR2 SVGAGI. Trimming at V came to 10 bases and at J to 7 bases, leaving 11 bases not matched to a gene. The CDR3 has 13 residues. In DNA, the CDR3 is TGTGCCACTACCCGGGACAGGTCCCTTGGCTACACCTTC. Its protein is CATTRDRSLGYTF.

Concerning this clonotype itself: One junction end disagrees with the germline gene, perhaps due to a read error. The chain joins TRBV5-6 to TRBJ2-1; a weak D match, TRBD1 (5 bases). Per germline, CDR1 SGHDT and CDR2 YYEEEE. The CDR3 extends over 16 amino acids. This chain's CDR3 is CASSLAGAAPYNEQFF. The CDR3, as DNA: TGTGCCAGCAGTTTGGCTGGGGCGGCCCCCTACAATGAGCAGTTCTTC.

This clonotype was detected many times. The rearrangement joins TRBV12-3 or TRBV12-4 to TRBJ2-5; D unclear. There are 11 residues in the CDR3. Between the trimmed V and J ends, which lost 1 base and 5 bases, there was a span of 2 bases. The CDR3 sequence: CASSLEETQYF. CDR3 bases: TGTGCCAGCAGTTTAGAGGAGACCCAGTACTTC.

The gene calls are TRBV6-2 or TRBV6-3 and TRBJ1-2; 10 bases are a match to TRBD1. CDR3 length equals 15 residues. J lost 4 bases, V lost 6 bases, and 8 bases had no gene match. From germline, CDR1 is MNHEY and CDR2 SVGEGT. The CDR3 region is CASRGTGEVSYGYTF. The CDR3 nucleotides read TGTGCCAGCAGGGGGACAGGGGAGGTGTCCTATGGCTACACCTTC.

The chain joins TRBV27 to TRBJ2-3, with a tentative D call TRBD1 (5 bases). Trimming removed 8 bases from V and 1 base from J, with 19 bases in between. Germline CDR1 reads MNHEY; CDR2 reads SMNVEV (reference sequence). CDR3 length: 16 amino acids. The CDR3 protein is CASHLTRASGTDTQYF. CDR3 nucleotides: TGTGCCAGCCATCTAACCAGGGCCTCGGGCACAGATACGCAGTATTTT.

This sequence joins TRBV20-1 and TRBJ2-5; weak D call: TRBD1 (5 bases). The V and J ends lost 3 bases and 5 bases respectively, with 13 bases between them. CDR1 and CDR2 (germline): DFQATT, SNEGSKA (reference sequence). The CDR3 runs 13 residues. The CDR3 region has the DNA TGCAGTGCTAGGCCAGGGATGAGGGAGACCCAGTACTTC. The encoded protein is CSARPGMRETQYF.

This clonotype occurred a few times. V is TRBV27 and J is TRBJ2-7; D might be TRBD1 (5 bases). The CDR3 is 14 residues long. Germline CDR1 MNHEY, CDR2 SMNVEV (reference sequence). V lost 0 bases to trimming and J lost 0 bases, with 6 bases between them. The CDR3 spells CASSLSGASYEQYF. DNA for the CDR3: TGTGCCAGCAGTTTATCAGGGGCCTCCTACGAGCAGTACTTC.

This clonotype was seen a few times. V usage is TRBV6-5 and J usage is TRBJ1-1; 8 nucleotides align to TRBD1. After removal of 7 bases from V and 4 bases from J, the junction contained 8 bases not matched to a gene. Germline V gene lookup returns CDR1 MNHEY and CDR2 SVGAGI. The CDR3 has 14 amino acids. CDR3 protein: CASTRLTGGTEAFF. CDR3 nucleotides: TGTGCCAGCACCAGACTTACAGGGGGCACTGAAGCTTTCTTT.

This chain links TRBV12-3 or TRBV12-4 with TRBJ1-1; weak D call: TRBD1 (5 bases). The CDR3 is made up of 14 amino acids. Trimming stripped 1 base from V and 6 bases from J, with 12 bases between. The CDR3 region has the DNA TGTGCCAGCAGTTTAGGGGACCTCAGGGCTGAAGCTTTCTTT. Amino acids: CASSLGDLRAEAFF.

The chain employs TRBV11-2 and TRBJ2-1; TRBD2 matches at 8 bases. Per germline, CDR1 SGHAT and CDR2 FQNNGV. The CDR3 length is 11 residues. V shed 8 bases, J shed 12 bases, and the junction held 6 bases outside the gene matches. This chain's CDR3 is CASRAGVGQFF. DNA of the CDR3: TGTGCCAGCCGAGCGGGAGTGGGGCAGTTCTTC.

Only one count was recorded for this clonotype. The junction does not match germline at one end; this may be a read error. The J gene is TRBJ1-2, the V gene TRBV6-6; D is ambiguous. The germline V gene encodes CDR1 MNHNY and CDR2 SVGAGI (reference sequence). The CDR3 contains 12 residues. CDR3 region: CASRSEGGGYTF. Written as DNA, the CDR3 is TGCGCCAGCCGGTCGGAGGGAGGTGGCTACACCTTC.

This clonotype was detected a few times. The chain is built from TRBV27 and TRBJ2-5, with a possible D match to TRBD2 (5 bases). CDR1 is MNHEY, CDR2 SMNVEV, per germline (reference sequence). The CDR3 is made up of 11 amino acids. V was shortened by 8 bases and J by 5 bases, with 9 bases between the two germline ends. This CDR3 reads CASPWEETQYF. In nucleotides, the CDR3 is TGTGCCAGCCCCTGGGAGGAGACCCAGTACTTC.

This chain uses TRBV6-5 with TRBJ2-1, with D perhaps being TRBD1 or TRBD2 (8 bases each). The CDR3 has 16 residues. Looked up from germline, CDR1 is MNHEY and CDR2 is SVGAGI. V was trimmed by 8 bases and J by 10 bases, leaving 27 bases between them. CDR3 amino acids: CASSTGGTRPRGEQFF. In DNA, the CDR3 is TGTGCCAGCTCCACAGGGGGGACTAGACCACGAGGGGAGCAGTTCTTC.

This clonotype occurred many times. This rearrangement joins TRBV30 to TRBJ2-7; 7 bases are a match to TRBD1. Looked up from germline, CDR1 is GTSNPN and CDR2 is SVGIG (reference sequence). V shed 5 bases, J shed 6 bases, and the junction held 13 bases outside the gene matches. CDR3 length: 14 residues. The CDR3 loop reads CAWGKTRTGGEQYF. The DNA of the CDR3 is TGTGCCTGGGGAAAGACCCGGACAGGCGGCGAGCAGTACTTC. Based on the CDR3 plus reference TRBV30 and TRBJ2-7, the full variable domain is SQTIHQWPATLVQPVGSPLSLECTVEGTSNPNLYWYRQAAGRGLQLLFYSVGIGQISSEVPQNLSASRPQDRQFILSSKKLLLSDSGFYLCAWGKTRTGGEQYFGPGTRLTVT.

This clonotype was detected a few times. The J gene is TRBJ2-7, the V gene TRBV20-1; D not resolved. The CDR3 is 13 residues long. The ends were cut back, 3 bases at V and 5 bases at J, with 14 bases in the middle. The germline V gene has CDR1 DFQATT and CDR2 SNEGSKA (reference sequence). The DNA of the CDR3 is TGCAGTGCTAGTCCCCAGGTCGAGGACGAGCAGTACTTC. Protein sequence: CSASPQVEDEQYF.

This clonotype was counted only a few times. The rearrangement joins TRBV6-5 to TRBJ2-6; D is unresolved. This CDR3 has 18 residues. CDR1 and CDR2 (germline): MNHEY, SVGAGI. Deletions cut 7 bases from V and 0 bases from J, with 19 bases between. CDR3 nucleotide sequence: TGTGCCAGCACCCACTCCCGGGCCGTGAGCTCTGGGGCCAACGTCCTGACTTTC. This gives the protein CASTHSRAVSSGANVLTF.

This clonotype was seen ten or more times. The rearrangement links TRBV6-5 to TRBJ2-7; D gene ambiguous. V lost 7 bases and J 2 bases, leaving 15 bases between the germline ends. The V gene's germline CDR1 is MNHEY and CDR2 SVGAGI. This CDR3 is built from 14 residues. The CDR3 region is CASTPTTVPYEQYF. The CDR3, as DNA: TGTGCCAGCACACCGACGACGGTACCCTACGAGCAGTACTTC.

The chain combines TRBV6-2 or TRBV6-3 with TRBJ2-2; the D is unclear. Germline CDR1 MNHEY, CDR2 SVGEGT. This CDR3 is built from 14 residues. The V and J ends lost 2 bases and 7 bases respectively, with 11 bases between them. CDR3 in amino acids: CASSYISGGGELFF. The CDR3 nucleotides are TGTGCCAGCAGTTACATCTCGGGCGGCGGGGAGCTGTTTTTT.

Comment on this clonotype: The junction does not match germline at one end; this may be a read error. This chain joins TRBV5-5 and TRBJ2-7, with TRBD2 matching 8 bases. This CDR3 has 18 amino acids. The V gene's germline CDR1 is SGHKS and CDR2 YYEKEE (reference sequence). In nucleotides, the CDR3 is TGTGCCAGAAGCTTGAAGGTAGCGGGGCGCCTGAAAGGCTACGAGCAGTACTTC. Translating it yields CARSLKVAGRLKGYEQYF. The variable domain in full, with the rest retrieved from reference TRBV5-5 and TRBJ2-7, is DAGVTQSPTHLIKTRGQQVTLRCSPISGHKSVSWYQQVLGQGPQFIFQYYEKEERGRGNFPDRFSARQFPNYSSELNVNALLLGDSALYLCARSLKVAGRLKGYEQYFGPGTRLTVT.